The source of this TCR beta chain is a study of shared clonotypes between healthy human individuals (TCRdb year 2020). Study-level background: The cohort included three men and two women between 18 and 49 years of age. For each donor, CD4 naive and CD4 memory were each run on three plates, CD8 naive on two plates, and CD8 memory on one plate. To estimate repertoire size and how much clonotypes are shared between individuals, the study performed deep sequencing of blood TCR repertoires from about 5 healthy adults. To increase sequencing depth and limit assay-specific biases, TCR repertoire library preparation and sequencing were carried out by different laboratories using diverse techniques. Each donor's leukapheresis produced roughly between roughly 0.94 and 9.5 billion PBMCs.

Using the deep immunoSEQ assay, multiplex PCR amplified TCR CDR3 regions from genomic DNA. Extracted genomic DNA from each cell subset was spread evenly across all wells of several immunoSEQ 96-well plates, with each plate serving as a replicate. Each replicate PCR for sorted subsets received around 200 ng genomic DNA, equal to roughly 33,000 T cell genomes. Purified libraries were measured with a Qubit 3.0 fluorometer, size-checked on a Bioanalyzer 2100, and measured again with the KAPA Library Quantification kit. Every immunoSEQ 96-well plate was sequenced on a dedicated single-read 150-cycle Illumina NextSeq 550 flow cell. The published analysis was carried out like this. Because the immunoSEQ output included only junctional sequences and no quality scores, the filtering could not be the same as the filtering used for full-length reads. Sequences were annotated with PyIR, a Python wrapper for IgBLAST v1.9, and V/J genes and CDR3 were assigned using IMGT germline references. Reads were filtered out if the reads had weak V/J assignments (E-value above 1e-6), no CDR3, stop codons, out-of-frame junctions, or ambiguous translated residues. A V3J clonotype was defined by an identical inferred V gene, J gene, and CDR3 amino acid sequence. To compute the percentage overlap between repertoires, the number of shared unique clonotypes was divided by the size of the smaller repertoire. Richness of each repertoire was evaluated using RTK rarefaction, the Chao1 estimator, and Recon v2.1 estimates of unobserved clonotypes. For all TCRbeta clonotypes obtained by the gDNA method from four donors, generation probabilities were computed with OLGA. As stored in TCRdb, this immuneACCESS dataset retains in-frame rearrangements with V and J assigned. A fraction of the clones does not appear; measured against another copy, unresolved V genes explain less than half of the discrepancy, and the remainder lacks a known reason. V, J and clone size are taken as reported in that table, and D and trimming were inferred from the DNA itself. The sample contains hundreds of thousands of clones, around nine tenths of them found a single time. The ten biggest clones cover about 16% of the sample.

Turning to this clone: Its antigen has not been determined. Per-base qualities were not stored, and no clone one base away is much larger.

The donors were healthy, HIV-negative adults with no recently reported acute infections or vaccinations. Only Caucasian adults living in Nashville, Tennessee, USA were represented among the donors. The CD8 memory samples were a combination of magnetically selected CD45RO+ cells and CCR7-negative CD45RA+ effector memory (TemRA) cells. Blood was obtained by leukapheresis, after which PBMCs were separated by Ficoll-Histopaque density gradient centrifugation and cryopreserved in liquid nitrogen vapor phase. Purity and quantity of every magnetically sorted T cell population were checked by analytical flow cytometry. From each sorted fraction, genomic DNA was isolated and quantified by UV absorbance on a Nanodrop 2000c. The CDR3 spans 13 residues, from the cysteine through the phenylalanine. The only DNA kept is the CDR3, 39 bases in frame from the first base. CDR1 MNHNY and CDR2 SVGAGI are derived from the germline V gene (reference sequence). The germline ends are 7 bases apart after V is trimmed by 0 bases and J by 5 bases.

Beyond this particular receptor, the publication reports: Estimated clonotype richness was generally larger for naive than for memory subsets. Compared with non-shared clonotypes, clonotypes shared by all four sorted-subset donors had higher generation probabilities. Across a few donors, 5% to 6% of naive CD4, approximately 3.6% of naive CD8, under 2.5% of memory CD4, and about 0.44% of memory CD8 clonotypes were shared. Based on pairwise subsampling, the degree of clonotype sharing among donors was expected to be affected by sequencing depth. Sampling was restricted to blood, and TCR repertoires in tissue are likely to differ from TCR repertoires in blood. Incomplete sequencing was indicated by rarefaction of sorted-subset datasets, despite the large sequencing depth. Because the study included a small number of donors, the genetic and exposure-history diversity represented was limited.

This clonotype originated in a man younger than 35 in good health. Recombination connected TRBV6-6 to TRBJ1-2, with no D gene named confidently. The sequencing sample was made of memory CD8+ T cells sorted from blood. The sample's cell subset or site label is to be understood as: CD45RO+ cells pooled with CCR7-negative TemRA cells. The bases read TGTGCCAGCAGTTACTCGGAGTGGTATGGCTACACCTTC. This encodes CASSYSEWYGYTF.